The rows below give T cell receptor beta chains drawn from one sample of a study of blood T cell repertoires in COVID-19. Method: immunoSEQ multiplex PCR; TCRdb's copy keeps in-frame clones and lacks some. This sample has 350,000 to 450,000 clones, with 80% to 90% found just once. The sample comprised peripheral blood. The receptors here all came from a woman between 55 and 75 years old with COVID-19, enrolled during active disease. Each CDR3 is given with its conserved first and last residue. A D gene is named only where the DNA matches it firmly. Clone size is stated in some rows and not others, as once, few, many or a class when expanded.

V gene	D gene	clone size	J gene	CDR3 DNA	CDR3 protein
TRBV12-3/TRBV12-4	NA	NA	TRBJ2-3	TGTGCCAGCAGTCGGACAGTGGACGATACGCAGTATTTT	CASSRTVDDTQYF
TRBV19	NA	NA	TRBJ1-6	TGTGCCACTCCCAATAAGGAGTCAGGGGAGCGCTCACCCCTCCACTTT	CATPNKESGERSPLHF
TRBV27	NA	NA	TRBJ1-6	TGTGCCAGCAGTACTCAATGGACATATAATTCACCCCTCCACTTT	CASSTQWTYNSPLHF
TRBV4-1	TRBD1	NA	TRBJ2-7	TGCGCCAGCAGCCAGCCGCCCGGGACAGCCTCCTACGAGCAGTACTTC	CASSQPPGTASYEQYF
TRBV10-1	NA	few	TRBJ2-1	TGCGCCAGCAGTGGTTTAGGGAGCTCCTACAATGAGCAGTTCTTC	CASSGLGSSYNEQFF
TRBV11-2	NA	NA	TRBJ2-7	TGTGCCAGCAGCTTAGGGGCATCCACCCGGTACGAGCAGTACTTC	CASSLGASTRYEQYF
TRBV5-4	TRBD1	NA	TRBJ1-4	TGTGCCAGCAGCTCACAGGGGTCTGGGGAAAAACTGTTTTTT	CASSSQGSGEKLFF
TRBV30	NA	NA	TRBJ1-2	TGTGCCTGGGAAAGGACGGGAAACTATGGCTACACCTTC	CAWERTGNYGYTF
TRBV6-4	NA	NA	TRBJ1-5	TGTGCCAGCAGTGACTCCCCAGGCAATCAGCCCCAGCATTTT	CASSDSPGNQPQHF
TRBV2	TRBD1	NA	TRBJ1-3	TGTGCCAGCCGAGGAACAGGGGGCGAAGGAAACACCATATATTTT	CASRGTGGEGNTIYF
TRBV7-2	TRBD1	NA	TRBJ2-1	TGTGCCAGCAGCTTTAACAGGGGGGTAGGCGAGCAGTTCTTC	CASSFNRGVGEQFF